The next 17 T cell receptor beta chains were all read from a single sample in a study of T-cell memory formation after mild COVID-19. One entry per CDR3 protein results from TCRdb running MiXCR on the 5' RACE reads. The repertoire consists of approximately 290,000 distinct CDR3 sequences, with about 16% occurring once and the leading ten covering about a fifth. Input material: PBMCs or a T cell subset sorted from them (not recorded which). The receptor set was obtained from a young man who had mild COVID-19 (a few samples of this study predate the infection). Cell type and time point are not known.

The V gene is TRBV2, the J gene TRBJ2-5; D unresolved. V was shortened by 8 bases and J by 5 bases, with 9 bases between the two germline ends. This CDR3 has 11 residues. Germline V gene data show CDR1 as SNHLY and CDR2 as FYNNEI. The CDR3 coding sequence is TGTGCCAGCGTGGTTGTGGAGACCCAGTACTTC. Its protein product is CASVVVETQYF.

The chain uses TRBV7-9 and TRBJ1-4; no reliable D call. Germline CDR1 and CDR2: SEHNR and FQNEAQ (reference sequence). There are 15 residues in the CDR3. Trimming cost V 5 bases and J 5 bases, with 15 bases left between them. CDR3 in amino acids: CASSVRADPNEKLFF. CDR3 DNA sequence: TGTGCCAGCAGCGTAAGGGCCGACCCCAATGAAAAACTGTTTTTT. Full variable domain (rest looked up from reference TRBV7-9 and TRBJ1-4): DTGVSQNPRHKITKRGQNVTFRCDPISEHNRLYWYRQTLGQGPEFLTYFQNEAQLEKSRLLSDRFSAERPKGSFSTLEIQRTEQGDSAMYLCASSVRADPNEKLFFGSGTQLSVL.

The chain recombines TRBV20-1 with TRBJ1-1, with D possibly TRBD1 on 6 matching bases. Trimming removed 0 bases from V and 0 bases from J, with 8 bases in between. Germline CDR1 and CDR2: DFQATT and SNEGSKA (reference sequence). The CDR3 consists of 14 residues. The CDR3 loop reads CSARDRGMNTEAFF. The DNA for the CDR3 is TGCAGTGCTAGAGACAGGGGAATGAACACTGAAGCTTTCTTT.

The V call is TRBV3-2, the J call TRBJ1-4; the table names TRBD1, a call not compared with the DNA. TRBV3-2 is a known pseudogene. This CDR3 is built from 15 residues. The CDR3 here is CASSQDRSGDEKLFF. CDR3 coding DNA: TGTGCCAGCAGCCAAGATAGATCGGGGGATGAAAAACTGTTTTTT.

This clonotype was seen only a few times. V gene TRBV4-3 combines with J gene TRBJ2-1; D ambiguous. Germline assignment: CDR1 LGHNA and CDR2 YSLEER. The CDR3 runs to 13 residues. Trimming shortened V by 4 bases and J by 10 bases, and 14 bases separated the two germline ends. CDR3 loop: CASSLSAEREQFF. The CDR3 nucleotides are TGCGCCAGCAGCCTAAGCGCGGAACGGGAGCAGTTCTTC.

This clonotype was recorded a few times. The chain combines TRBV14 with TRBJ2-2; no reliable D call. The germline V and J ends were trimmed by 2 bases and 5 bases, with 6 bases remaining between them. The CDR3 runs 13 residues. Germline CDR1 reads SGHDN; CDR2 reads FVKESK. DNA for the CDR3: TGTGCCAGCAGCCAAAGTAGGACCGGGGAGCTGTTTTTT. Translating gives CASSQSRTGELFF.

The chain couples TRBV24-1 to TRBJ2-7, with TRBD1 identical over 7 bases. This CDR3 has 14 amino acids. J lost 0 bases, V lost 5 bases, and 3 bases had no gene match. CDR1 and CDR2 (germline): KGHDR, SFDVKD. This CDR3 is CATSVGQPSYEQYV. For the CDR3, the DNA is TGTGCCACCAGTGTGGGACAGCCCTCCTACGAGCAGTACGTC.

The chain carries TRBV6-5 and TRBJ2-2; 8 nucleotides line up with TRBD2. This CDR3 has 15 residues. The J segment lost 7 bases and the V segment lost 0 bases, leaving 4 bases of the junction unmatched. The germline V gene has CDR1 MNHEY and CDR2 SVGAGI. CDR3 amino acids: CASSYSGLGIGELFF. The CDR3 nucleotides are TGTGCCAGCAGTTACTCGGGACTAGGAATCGGGGAGCTGTTTTTT.

In DNA, the CDR3 is TGTGCCAGCAGAATAACTAGCGGGGGGAGGGGAGATACGCAGTATTTT. Its translation is CASRITSGGRGDTQYF. The genes are TRBV7-2 and TRBJ2-3; 12 nucleotides line up with TRBD2. The junction had 9 bases not matched to a gene; V was cut back by 6 bases and J by 5 bases. Germline lookup yields CDR1 SGHTA and CDR2 FQGNSA. The length of the CDR3 is 16 residues. Variable domain in full (rest from reference TRBV7-2 and TRBJ2-3): GAGVSQSPSNKVTEKGKDVELRCDPISGHTALYWYRQSLGQGLEFLIYFQGNSAPDKSGLPSDRFSAERTGGSVSTLTIQRTQQEDSAVYLCASRITSGGRGDTQYFGPGTRLTVL.

J is TRBJ1-4 and V is TRBV6-6; D gene unclear. The CDR3 is 14 amino acids. Germline V lookup: CDR1 MNHNY, CDR2 SVGAGI (reference sequence). V was pared by 6 bases and J by 4 bases, with 12 bases between. The CDR3 coding sequence is TGTGCCAGCAGAGTTGAACAGCATAATGAAAAACTGTTTTTT. Encoded protein: CASRVEQHNEKLFF.

There are a few counts of this clonotype. This chain uses TRBV30 with TRBJ2-7, with 11 bases identical to TRBD2. The CDR3 is 15 amino acids. Trimming at V came to 1 base and at J to 6 bases, leaving 8 bases not matched to a gene. CDR1 and CDR2 from the germline V gene are GTSNPN and SVGIG (reference sequence). The CDR3 nucleotides are TGTGCCTGGAGTGGTAGCGGGGGGGGTCTGAGCGAGCAGTACTTC. Its protein is CAWSGSGGGLSEQYF.

This chain connects TRBV12-3 or TRBV12-4 to TRBJ1-5, with unresolved D. CDR3 size: 14 residues. The V end was cut by 7 bases, the J end by 4 bases, with 14 bases between. The CDR3 region has the DNA TGTGCCAGCAAAGGGAGGCTGGTTAATCAGCCCCAGCATTTT. As protein: CASKGRLVNQPQHF.

This chain connects TRBV29-1 to TRBJ1-2; no clear D. CDR1 is SQVTM, CDR2 ANQGSEA, per germline. V was trimmed by 0 bases and J by 7 bases, leaving 6 bases between them. This CDR3 has 11 amino acids. CDR3 region: CSVEDLAGYTF. The CDR3 nucleotides are TGCAGCGTTGAAGATTTGGCTGGCTACACCTTC. Full variable domain (remainder filled in from reference TRBV29-1 and TRBJ1-2): SAVISQKPSRDICQRGTSLTIQCQVDSQVTMMFWYRQQPGQSLTLIATANQGSEATYESGFVIDKFPISRPNLTFSTLTVSNMSPEDSSIYLCSVEDLAGYTFGSGTRLTVV.

This clonotype was found many times. The rearrangement links TRBV7-2 to TRBJ2-7, with D possibly TRBD1 on 6 matching bases. Between the trimmed V and J ends, which lost 6 bases and 3 bases, there was a span of 12 bases. Per the germline V gene, CDR1 is SGHTA and CDR2 is FQGNSA. This CDR3 contains 13 residues. CDR3: CASRAGVGYEQYF. The CDR3 DNA reads as TGTGCCAGCAGGGCAGGGGTAGGCTACGAGCAGTACTTC.

The rearrangement uses TRBV4-2 and TRBJ1-2; D not certain. V shed 0 bases and J shed 5 bases, with 4 bases lying between them. This CDR3 has 12 residues. CDR1 LGHNA and CDR2 YNFKEQ come from the germline V gene. CDR3 in amino acids: CASSQETYGYTF. The CDR3 DNA reads as TGTGCCAGCAGCCAAGAGACTTATGGCTACACCTTC.

The chain employs TRBV4-2 and TRBJ2-5, with 11 bases identical to TRBD2. Losses at the gene ends were 2 bases for V and 7 bases for J; bases not matched to a gene: 6. The CDR3 length is 15 residues. CDR1 and CDR2 (germline): LGHNA, YNFKEQ. The CDR3: CASSQLAGGRGTQYF. Here the CDR3 DNA reads TGTGCCAGCAGCCAACTAGCGGGGGGCCGGGGGACCCAGTACTTC.

The V call is TRBV9, the J call TRBJ1-6, with 8 bases fitting TRBD1. Germline assignment: CDR1 SGDLS and CDR2 YYNGEE. After removal of 4 bases from V and 8 bases from J, the junction contained 5 bases not matched to a gene. The CDR3 runs 14 residues. CDR3 in amino acids: CASSPGQGDSPLHF. DNA of the CDR3: TGTGCCAGCAGCCCCGGACAGGGAGATTCACCCCTCCACTTT. The entire variable domain, with the rest obtained from reference TRBV9 and TRBJ1-6, is as follows: DSGVTQTPKHLITATGQRVTLRCSPRSGDLSVYWYQQSLDQGLQFLIQYYNGEERAKGNILERFSAQQFPDLHSELNLSSLELGDSALYFCASSPGQGDSPLHFGNGTRLTVT.